This T cell receptor beta chain was found in a study of blood T cell repertoires in COVID-19. Whole-study context: Samples taken during acute and convalescent COVID-19 were collected in the United States, Italy and Spain. T cells, B-cell-depleted T cells, or PBMCs provided the cDNA or gDNA that served as material.

Sequencing was performed with immunoSEQ multiplex PCR; in TCRdb, only in-frame clones are kept and a portion is missing. Here the sample spans 52,000 or so clones, around 79% being singletons. J gave up 4 bases and V 3 bases, and 1 base lay outside the gene matches. Per the germline V gene, CDR1 is MNHEY and CDR2 is SMNVEV (reference sequence). CDR3 size: 14 residues. The receptor comes from a human donor in a cohort sampled during active COVID-19. Sequencing input: peripheral blood. J is TRBJ2-5 and V is TRBV27, with 11 bases identical to TRBD2. The DNA of the CDR3 is TGTGCCAGCAGTTTCGGACTAGCGGGAGAGACCCAGTACTTC. Translated, it gives CASSFGLAGETQYF.